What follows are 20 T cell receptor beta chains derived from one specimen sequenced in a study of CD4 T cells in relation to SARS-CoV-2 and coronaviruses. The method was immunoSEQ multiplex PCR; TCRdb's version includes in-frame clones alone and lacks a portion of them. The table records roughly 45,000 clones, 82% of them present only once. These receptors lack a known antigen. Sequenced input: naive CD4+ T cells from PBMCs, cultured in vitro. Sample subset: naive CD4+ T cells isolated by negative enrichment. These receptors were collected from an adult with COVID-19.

Here the CDR3 DNA reads TGTGCCAGCAGTTTACCAGGGGTGGGGTACCAAGAGACCCAGTACTTC. Translation gives CASSLPGVGYQETQYF. V and J are TRBV28 and TRBJ2-5, with D perhaps matching TRBD1 (6 bases). V lost 2 bases to trimming and J lost 0 bases, with 13 bases between them. Germline CDR1 is MDHEN and CDR2 is SYDVKM. The CDR3 contains 16 residues.

CDR3 nucleotides: TGTGCCACCAGTGATATTGCAGACGGGGGGAATGAGCAGTTCTTC. This sequence encodes CATSDIADGGNEQFF. The chain has TRBV24-1 and TRBJ2-1; 7 nucleotides match TRBD2. The CDR3 runs to 15 residues. Germline loops: CDR1 KGHDR, CDR2 SFDVKD. V trimming: 3 bases; J trimming: 7 bases; junction bases outside the gene matches: 8.

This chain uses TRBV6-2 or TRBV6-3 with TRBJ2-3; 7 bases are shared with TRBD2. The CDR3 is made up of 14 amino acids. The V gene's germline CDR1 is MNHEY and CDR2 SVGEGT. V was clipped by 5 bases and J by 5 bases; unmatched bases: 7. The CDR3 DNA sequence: TGTGCCAGCAGTCGGGGCGGGAGTCGAGATACGCAGTATTTT. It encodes CASSRGGSRDTQYF.

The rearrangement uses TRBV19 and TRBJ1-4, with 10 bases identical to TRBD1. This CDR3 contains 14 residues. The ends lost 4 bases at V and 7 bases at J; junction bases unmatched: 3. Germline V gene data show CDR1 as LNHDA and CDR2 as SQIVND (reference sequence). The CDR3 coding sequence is TGTGCCAGTAGTAGACAGGGGGCGCCTGAAAAACTGTTTTTT. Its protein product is CASSRQGAPEKLFF.

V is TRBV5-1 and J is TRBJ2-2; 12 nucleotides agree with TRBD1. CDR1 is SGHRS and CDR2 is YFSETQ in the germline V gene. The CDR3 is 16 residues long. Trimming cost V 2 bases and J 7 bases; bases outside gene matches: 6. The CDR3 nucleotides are TGCGCCAGCAGCTTCGGGACAGGGGGCACAATCGGGGAGCTGTTTTTT. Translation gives CASSFGTGGTIGELFF.

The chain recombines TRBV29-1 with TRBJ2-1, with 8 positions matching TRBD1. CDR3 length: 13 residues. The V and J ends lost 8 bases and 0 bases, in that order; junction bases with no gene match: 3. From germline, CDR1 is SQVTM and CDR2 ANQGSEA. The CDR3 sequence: CSTTGGSYNEQFF. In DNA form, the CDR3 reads TGCAGCACCACAGGGGGCTCCTACAATGAGCAGTTCTTC.

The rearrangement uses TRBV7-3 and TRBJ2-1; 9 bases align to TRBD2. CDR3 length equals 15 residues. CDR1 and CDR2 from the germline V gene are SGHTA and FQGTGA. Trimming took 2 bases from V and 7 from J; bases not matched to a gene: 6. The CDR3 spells CASSLGAGGGNEQFF. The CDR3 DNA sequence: TGTGCCAGCAGCTTAGGGGCGGGAGGGGGGAATGAGCAGTTCTTC.

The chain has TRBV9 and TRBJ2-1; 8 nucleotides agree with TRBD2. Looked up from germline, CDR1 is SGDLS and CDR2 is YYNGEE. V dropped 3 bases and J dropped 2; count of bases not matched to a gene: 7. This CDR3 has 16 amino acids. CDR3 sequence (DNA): TGTGCCAGCAGCGGATACGGGAGGGGCGCCTACAATGAGCAGTTCTTC. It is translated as CASSGYGRGAYNEQFF.

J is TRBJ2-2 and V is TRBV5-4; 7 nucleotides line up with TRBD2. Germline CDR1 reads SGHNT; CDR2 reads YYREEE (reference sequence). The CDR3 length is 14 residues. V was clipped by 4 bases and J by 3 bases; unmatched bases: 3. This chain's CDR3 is CASSGGGYTGELFF. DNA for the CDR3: TGTGCCAGCAGCGGCGGGGGATACACCGGGGAGCTGTTTTTT.

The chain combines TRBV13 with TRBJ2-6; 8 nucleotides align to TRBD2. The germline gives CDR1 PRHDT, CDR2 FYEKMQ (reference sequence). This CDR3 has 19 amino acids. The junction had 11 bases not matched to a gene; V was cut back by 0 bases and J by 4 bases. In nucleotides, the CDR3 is TGTGCCAGCAGCTTAGGATACCCAGCGGGAGTGGGGGGGGCCAACGTCCTGACTTTC. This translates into CASSLGYPAGVGGANVLTF.

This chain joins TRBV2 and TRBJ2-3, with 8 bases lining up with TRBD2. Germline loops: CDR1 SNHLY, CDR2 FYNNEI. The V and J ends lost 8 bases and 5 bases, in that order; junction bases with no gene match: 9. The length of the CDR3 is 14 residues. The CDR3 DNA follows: TGTGCCAGCGGGGATAGCGGGACTGTAGATACGCAGTATTTT. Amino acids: CASGDSGTVDTQYF.

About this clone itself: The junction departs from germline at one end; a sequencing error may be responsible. This CDR3 reads CAWSRQRGTGRF. CDR3 in DNA: TGTGCCTGGAGCCGTCAGAGGGGGACAGGGCGATTC. The chain carries TRBV30 and TRBJ1-2; TRBD1 matches 9 bases. CDR3 length: 12 amino acids. Germline lookup yields CDR1 GTSNPN and CDR2 SVGIG (reference sequence).

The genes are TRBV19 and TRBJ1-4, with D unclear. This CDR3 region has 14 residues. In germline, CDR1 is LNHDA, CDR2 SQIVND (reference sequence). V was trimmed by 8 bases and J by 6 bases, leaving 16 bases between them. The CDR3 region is CASCSEATDEKLFF. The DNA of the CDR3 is TGTGCCAGTTGTTCCGAAGCAACGGATGAAAAACTGTTTTTT.

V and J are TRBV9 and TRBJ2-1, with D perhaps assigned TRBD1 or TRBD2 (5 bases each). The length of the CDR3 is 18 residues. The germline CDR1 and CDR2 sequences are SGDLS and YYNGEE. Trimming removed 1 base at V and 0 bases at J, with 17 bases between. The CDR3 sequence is CASSVRGVTDPSYNEQFF. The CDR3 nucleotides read TGTGCCAGCAGCGTAAGAGGGGTCACTGACCCCTCCTACAATGAGCAGTTCTTC.

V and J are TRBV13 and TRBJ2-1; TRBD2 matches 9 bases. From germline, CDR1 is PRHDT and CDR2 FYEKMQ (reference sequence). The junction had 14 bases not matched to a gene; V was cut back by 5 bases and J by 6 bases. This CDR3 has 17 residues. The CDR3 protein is CASSGPSTGLASNEQFF. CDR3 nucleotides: TGTGCCAGCAGCGGGCCCTCCACGGGACTAGCAAGCAATGAGCAGTTCTTC.

CDR3 nucleotides: TGTGCCACCTCGCCTCGCGGGAGGGCCGGTGAGCAGTTCTTC. It yields the protein CATSPRGRAGEQFF. This chain connects TRBV28 to TRBJ2-1; 9 nucleotides agree with TRBD2. V lost 10 bases and J lost 9; bases outside the gene matches: 13. The CDR3 has 14 amino acids. Germline V lookup: CDR1 MDHEN, CDR2 SYDVKM.

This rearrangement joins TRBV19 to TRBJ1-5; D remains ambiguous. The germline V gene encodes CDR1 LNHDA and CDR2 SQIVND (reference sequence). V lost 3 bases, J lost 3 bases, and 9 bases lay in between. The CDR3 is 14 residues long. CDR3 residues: CASSIYRINQPQHF. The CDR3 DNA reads TGTGCCAGTAGTATCTACAGAATCAATCAGCCCCAGCATTTT.

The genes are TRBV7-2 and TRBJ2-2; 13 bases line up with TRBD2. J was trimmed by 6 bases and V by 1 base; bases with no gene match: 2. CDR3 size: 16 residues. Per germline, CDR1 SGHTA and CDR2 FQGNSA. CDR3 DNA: TGTGCCAGCAGCTTAGGACTAGCGGGAGGAGCCGGGGAGCTGTTTTTT. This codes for CASSLGLAGGAGELFF.

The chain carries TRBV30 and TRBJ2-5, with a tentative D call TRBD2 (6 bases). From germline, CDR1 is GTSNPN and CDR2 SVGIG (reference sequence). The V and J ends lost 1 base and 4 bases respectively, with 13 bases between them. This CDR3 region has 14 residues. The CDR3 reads CAWSATGAVETQYF. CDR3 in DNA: TGTGCCTGGAGTGCAACGGGAGCTGTAGAGACCCAGTACTTC.

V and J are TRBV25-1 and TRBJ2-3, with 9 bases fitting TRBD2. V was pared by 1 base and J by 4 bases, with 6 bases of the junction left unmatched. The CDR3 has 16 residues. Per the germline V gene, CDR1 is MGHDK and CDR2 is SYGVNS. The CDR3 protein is CASSELGSGRSDTQYF. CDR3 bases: TGTGCCAGCAGTGAATTAGGTAGCGGGAGATCAGATACGCAGTATTTT.